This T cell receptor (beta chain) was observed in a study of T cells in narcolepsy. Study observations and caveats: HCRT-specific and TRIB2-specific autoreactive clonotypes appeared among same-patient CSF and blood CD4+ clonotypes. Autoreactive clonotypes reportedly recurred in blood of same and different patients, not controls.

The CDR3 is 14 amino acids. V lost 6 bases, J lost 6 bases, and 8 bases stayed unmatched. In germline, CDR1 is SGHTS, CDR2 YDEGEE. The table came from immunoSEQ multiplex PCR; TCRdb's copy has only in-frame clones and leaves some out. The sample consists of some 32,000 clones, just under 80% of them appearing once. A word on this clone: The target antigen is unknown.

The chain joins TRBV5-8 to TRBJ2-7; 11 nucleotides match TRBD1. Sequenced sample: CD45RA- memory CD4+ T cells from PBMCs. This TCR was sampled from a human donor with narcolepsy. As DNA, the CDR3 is TGTGCCAGCAACCGTCGGACAGGGGGCGGCGAGCAGTACTTC. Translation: CASNRRTGGGEQYF.